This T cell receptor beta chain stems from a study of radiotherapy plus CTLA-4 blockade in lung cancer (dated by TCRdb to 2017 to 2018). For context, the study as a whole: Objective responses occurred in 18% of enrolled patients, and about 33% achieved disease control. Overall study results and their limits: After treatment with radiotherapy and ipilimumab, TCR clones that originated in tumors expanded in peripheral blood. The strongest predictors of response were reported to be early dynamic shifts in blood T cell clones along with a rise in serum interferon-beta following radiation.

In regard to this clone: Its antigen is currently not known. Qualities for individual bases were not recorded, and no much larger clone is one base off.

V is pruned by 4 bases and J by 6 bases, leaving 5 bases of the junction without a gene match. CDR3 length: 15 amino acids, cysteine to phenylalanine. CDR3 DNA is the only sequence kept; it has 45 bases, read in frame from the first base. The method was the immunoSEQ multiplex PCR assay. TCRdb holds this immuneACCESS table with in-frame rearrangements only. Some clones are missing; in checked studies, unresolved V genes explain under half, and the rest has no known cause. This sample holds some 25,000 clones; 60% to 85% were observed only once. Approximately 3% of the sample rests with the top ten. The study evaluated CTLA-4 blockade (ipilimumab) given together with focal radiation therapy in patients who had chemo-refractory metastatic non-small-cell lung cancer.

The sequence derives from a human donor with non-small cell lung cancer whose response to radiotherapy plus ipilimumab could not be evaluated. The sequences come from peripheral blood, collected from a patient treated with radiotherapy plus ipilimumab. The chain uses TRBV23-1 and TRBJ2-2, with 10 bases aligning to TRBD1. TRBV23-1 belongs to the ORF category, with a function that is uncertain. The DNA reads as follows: TGCGCCAGCAGTCGTGGGACAGGGGTGCCCGGGGAGCTGTTTTTT. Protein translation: CASSRGTGVPGELFF.